The 9 T cell receptor beta chains given below trace back to one sample, sequenced in a study of T cell responses to AZD1222 COVID-19 vaccine. Libraries were prepared by immunoSEQ multiplex PCR; TCRdb keeps only in-frame clonotypes and omits some of them. The data contain roughly 200,000 clones, around 94% of them seen just once; the ten biggest clones take up around 1.7%. The sample was peripheral blood, taken 28 days after the second dose of the MenACWY control vaccine. The receptors here all came from an adult who received the MenACWY meningococcal vaccine as a control.

V and J are TRBV7-8 and TRBJ1-3; the D is unclear. V lost 1 base, J lost 4 bases, and 8 bases lay in between. The CDR3 consists of 14 residues. Germline CDR1 and CDR2: SGHVS and FQNEAQ. The CDR3: CASSLVDPGNTIYF. The CDR3 bases are TGTGCCAGCAGCTTAGTAGACCCCGGAAACACCATATATTTT.

The chain is built from TRBV4-1 and TRBJ1-3; D is undetermined. V was pared by 4 bases and J by 0 bases, with 16 bases between. CDR3 length equals 17 residues. CDR1 is MGHRA and CDR2 is YSYEKL in the germline V gene. As DNA, the CDR3 is TGCGCCAGCAGCCGACAATCGCCCGGTAACTCTGGAAACACCATATATTTT. Translated: CASSRQSPGNSGNTIYF.

This clone was seen once. The V call is TRBV5-5, the J call TRBJ2-1; 9 nucleotides match TRBD1. CDR1 SGHKS and CDR2 YYEKEE come from the germline V gene (reference sequence). The junction had 7 bases not matched to a gene; V was cut back by 4 bases and J by 5 bases. This CDR3 has 15 residues. The CDR3 protein is CASSPGTGSNNEQFF. CDR3 DNA sequence: TGTGCCAGCAGCCCCGGGACAGGGTCCAACAATGAGCAGTTCTTC.

V is TRBV4-1 and J is TRBJ2-7; 8 bases are a match to TRBD2. The V and J ends lost 4 bases and 2 bases, in that order; junction bases with no gene match: 13. Germline assignment: CDR1 MGHRA and CDR2 YSYEKL. This CDR3 is built from 17 residues. The CDR3 spells CASSPRALAESPYEQYF. In DNA, the CDR3 is TGCGCCAGCAGCCCTCGGGCACTAGCGGAGTCCCCCTACGAGCAGTACTTC.

The rearrangement uses TRBV7-2 and TRBJ2-3; 9 nucleotides align to TRBD1. Germline V gives CDR1 SGHTA, CDR2 FQGNSA. The length of the CDR3 is 19 residues. Losses at the gene ends were 5 bases for V and 1 base for J; bases not matched to a gene: 16. The DNA for the CDR3 is TGTGCCAGCAGCACCTACGGTGGACAGGGGTTTTCGGGCACAGATACGCAGTATTTT. Protein: CASSTYGGQGFSGTDTQYF.

V gene TRBV6-5 combines with J gene TRBJ2-2; D is unclear. CDR3 length: 15 amino acids. The V and J ends lost 6 bases and 2 bases respectively, with 13 bases between them. Germline V CDR1 and CDR2: MNHEY, SVGAGI. CDR3 protein: CASRVWKANTGELFF. Written as DNA, the CDR3 is TGTGCCAGCAGGGTGTGGAAGGCCAACACCGGGGAGCTGTTTTTT.

This clone appeared once. The chain carries TRBV6-6 and TRBJ1-2, with 9 bases lining up with TRBD1. In germline, CDR1 is MNHNY, CDR2 SVGAGI (reference sequence). V was clipped by 8 bases and J by 7 bases; unmatched bases: 8. The CDR3 contains 13 residues. CDR3 bases: TGTGCCAGCGCCTACCGGGACAGGGTTGGCTACACCTTC. Amino acid sequence: CASAYRDRVGYTF.

This rearrangement joins TRBV28 to TRBJ1-1, with 8 bases lining up with TRBD1. With V trimmed by 5 bases and J by 4 bases, 0 bases remained unmatched. Germline V lookup: CDR1 MDHEN, CDR2 SYDVKM. The CDR3 consists of 12 residues. The CDR3 DNA reads as TGTGCCAGCAGTACAGGGGGCACTGAAGCTTTCTTT. It codes for CASSTGGTEAFF.

The chain links TRBV6-1 to TRBJ2-1; D not resolved. This CDR3 comprises 14 residues. Germline lookup yields CDR1 MNHNS and CDR2 SASEGT. The germline V and J ends were trimmed by 0 bases and 5 bases, with 8 bases remaining between them. The CDR3 nucleotides read TGTGCCAGCAGTGAAGCGACGGCGCACAATGAGCAGTTCTTC. Translated: CASSEATAHNEQFF.